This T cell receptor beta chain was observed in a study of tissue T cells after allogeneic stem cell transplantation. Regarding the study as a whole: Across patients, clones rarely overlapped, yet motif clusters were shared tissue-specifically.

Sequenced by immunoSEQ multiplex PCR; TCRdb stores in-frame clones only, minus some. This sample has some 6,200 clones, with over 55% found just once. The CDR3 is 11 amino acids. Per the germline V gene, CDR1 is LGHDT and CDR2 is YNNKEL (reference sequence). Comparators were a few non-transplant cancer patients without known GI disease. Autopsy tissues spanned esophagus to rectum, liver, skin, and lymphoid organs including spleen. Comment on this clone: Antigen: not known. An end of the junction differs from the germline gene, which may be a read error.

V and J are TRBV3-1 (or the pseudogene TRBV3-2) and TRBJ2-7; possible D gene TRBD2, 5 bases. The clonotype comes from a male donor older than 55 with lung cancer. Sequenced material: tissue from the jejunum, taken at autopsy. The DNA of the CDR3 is TGTGCCAGCAGCCAAGACTGGTGGGAGAAGTTC. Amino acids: CASSQDWWEKF.